Listed here is a single T cell receptor (beta chain). The target antigen is unknown. Via MiXCR, TCRdb re-called the reads, giving one row per CDR3 protein. The profile shows roughly 130,000 distinct CDR3 sequences, about 24% of them singletons. This specimen comes from a study of T cell repertoires in cytomegalovirus infection. Study details: Through public TCR beta signatures, both CMV infection and matching HLA type were indicated.

General observations from the study: Totalled public TCR beta family frequency picked out people who carried CMV plus the relevant HLA. Ex vivo responses were dominated by HLA-C-restricted CMV-specific TCR beta clonotypes.

The sample taken for sequencing was PBMCs, sequenced either directly or after in vitro stimulation (not recorded which). This clonotype was sampled from a human donor in good health (CMV status not recorded). Some clones in this sample may be carry-over from other donors' samples.

The CDR3 is CASSSGLAGGYEQFF. In DNA, the CDR3 is TGCGCCAGCAGCAGCGGACTAGCGGGAGGCTATGAGCAGTTCTTC. The rearrangement uses TRBV10-2 and TRBJ2-1, with 14 bases matching TRBD2. CDR1 and CDR2 from the germline V gene are WSHSY and SAAADI. Germline trimming cut 6 bases from V and 8 bases from J; bases unmatched to any gene: 6. The CDR3 has 15 residues.